The following is a T cell receptor beta chain sequence with its context. The sample comes from a study of shared clonotypes between healthy human individuals. Profiling relied on immunoSEQ multiplex PCR, and the TCRdb table lists in-frame clones only, not all of them. The sample lists some 980,000 clones, around three quarters occurring once. This sequence originates from a young man in good health. The sample comprised memory CD4+ T cells sorted from blood. The subset was: CD45RA-negative fraction.

In nucleotides, the CDR3 is TGTGCAAGTCGCTTGGGACTAGCGGGAGTGGTAATGTACTTC. Protein: CASRLGLAGVVMYF. The chain combines TRBV12-2 with TRBJ2-7; TRBD2, as called in the table, went unchecked against the DNA. TRBV12-2 counts as a pseudogene. The CDR3 contains 14 residues.